Below, 6 T cell receptor beta chains from the same sample are listed, as sequenced in a study of regulatory T cells in long-lasting Graves disease. Time point specified: newly diagnosed GD, antithyroid drugs for less than 3 months. After RNA was extracted from PBMCs, the TCR library was made from it. For TCR beta, libraries came from iRepertoire HTBI primers and Arm-PCR of CDR3 regions. TCRdb passed the multiplex PCR reads through MiXCR, listing each CDR3 protein once. The table lists around 320,000 distinct CDR3 sequences, over 15% of them singletons. These same data were also listed under a study on T cells in Graves' hyperthyroidism and ophthalmopathy.

The sample was peripheral blood mononuclear cells (PBMCs), taken at new diagnosis, from a patient treated with antithyroid drugs. These receptors all stem from a man aged 35-49 years with Graves disease.

This clonotype has at least ten counts. The V and J genes are TRBV24-1 and TRBJ2-3, with 8 positions matching TRBD1. This CDR3 spans 16 amino acids. Germline lookup yields CDR1 KGHDR and CDR2 SFDVKD. Trimming cost V 1 base and J 6 bases; bases outside gene matches: 8. CDR3 sequence (DNA): TGTGCCACCAGTGATTTTGGCAGGGGGCGAGGCGATACGCAGTATTTT. Residues: CATSDFGRGRGDTQYF.

This clonotype was recorded at least ten times. The chain couples TRBV9 to TRBJ2-3; D gene ambiguous. The V gene's germline CDR1 is SGDLS and CDR2 YYNGEE. The V gene lost 6 bases and the J gene lost 2 bases, with 10 bases spanning the gap. The CDR3 length is 13 residues. For the CDR3, the DNA is TGTGCCAGCATGAAGGAAACCACAGATACGCAGTATTTT. Residues: CASMKETTDTQYF.

This clonotype was counted many times. An end of the junction differs from the germline gene, which may be a read error. This chain uses TRBV5-1 with TRBJ2-3, with 7 bases that match TRBD1. CDR3 size: 14 residues. The germline CDR1 and CDR2 sequences are SGHRS and YFSETQ. The CDR3 DNA reads TGTGCCAGCAGCTCAACAGGGGGCACAGATACGCAGTATTTT. This translates into CASSSTGGTDTQYF.

The sample holds many counts of this clonotype. The J gene is TRBJ1-5, the V gene TRBV28; weak D call: TRBD1 (6 bases). Germline CDR1 MDHEN, CDR2 SYDVKM. The CDR3 totals 14 residues. V gave up 10 bases and J gave up 0 bases, with 13 bases separating them. The chain's CDR3 is CAISRGYSNQPQHF. The CDR3 DNA reads as TGTGCCATTAGCAGGGGTTATAGCAATCAGCCCCAGCATTTT.

This clonotype was found a few times. The chain links TRBV4-3 to TRBJ1-6; no clear D. Trimming stripped 0 bases from V and 10 bases from J, with 19 bases between. CDR1 LGHNA and CDR2 YSLEER come from the germline V gene. The CDR3 loop spans 17 amino acids. CDR3 sequence reads: CASSQDDEVPINSPLHF. The CDR3 DNA reads as TGCGCCAGCAGCCAAGATGACGAGGTTCCGATCAACTCACCCCTCCACTTT.

This clonotype was observed a handful of times. The V call is TRBV3-1, the J call TRBJ2-1, with 8 bases aligning to TRBD2. Trimming cost V 4 bases and J 2 bases; bases outside gene matches: 7. The V gene's germline CDR1 is LGHDT and CDR2 YNNKEL (reference sequence). This CDR3 has 16 amino acids. Here the CDR3 reads CASSPRPGGAYNEQFF. In DNA, the CDR3 is TGTGCCAGCAGCCCACGACCGGGGGGGGCCTACAATGAGCAGTTCTTC.